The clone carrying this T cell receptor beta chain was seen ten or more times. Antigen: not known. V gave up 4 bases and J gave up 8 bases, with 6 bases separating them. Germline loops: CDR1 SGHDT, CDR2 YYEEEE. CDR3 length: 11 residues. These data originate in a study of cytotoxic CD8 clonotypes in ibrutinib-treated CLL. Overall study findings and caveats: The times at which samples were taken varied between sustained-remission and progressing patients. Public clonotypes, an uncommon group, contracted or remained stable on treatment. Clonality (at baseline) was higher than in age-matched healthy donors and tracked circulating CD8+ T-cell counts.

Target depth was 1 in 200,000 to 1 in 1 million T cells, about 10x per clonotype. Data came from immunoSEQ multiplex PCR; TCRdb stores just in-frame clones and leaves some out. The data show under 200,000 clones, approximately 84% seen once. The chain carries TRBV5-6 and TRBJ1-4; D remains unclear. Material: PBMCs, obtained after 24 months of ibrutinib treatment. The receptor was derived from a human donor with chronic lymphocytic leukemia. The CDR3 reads CASSVGEKLFF. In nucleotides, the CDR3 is TGTGCCAGCAGCGTTGGCGAAAAACTGTTTTTT.